The source of this TCR beta chain is a study of blood T cells in healthy people across ages. Trimming took 7 bases from V and 0 from J, leaving 10 bases between them. The CDR3 totals 14 residues. Looked up from germline, CDR1 is MDHEN and CDR2 is SYDVKM. The use of a sample-barcoded 5' primer and a J-beta primer mix characterized a second PCR of 7 to 11 cycles. TCRdb recomputed calls from the 5' RACE reads with MiXCR, one row per CDR3 protein. Among 270,000 or so distinct CDR3 sequences, 25% to 30% were seen once, and the ten largest hold around 29%. The sample holds a few counts of this clonotype. The specimen was blood. The receptor was isolated from a woman in her 70s in good health. V and J are TRBV28 and TRBJ1-3; D is undetermined. The chain's CDR3 is CASTDWSSGNTIYF. The CDR3 coding sequence is TGTGCCAGCACGGACTGGAGCTCTGGAAACACCATATATTTT.